The rows below give T cell receptor beta chains drawn from one sample of a study of blood T cells in healthy people across ages. Each CDR3 protein is one row after TCRdb ran MiXCR on the 5' RACE reads. The table includes about 1.4 million distinct CDR3 sequences, almost 60% detected once. Sequenced sample: blood. These TCRs come from a man between 18 and 35 years old in good health. Both conserved end residues are part of each CDR3. The order of the fields is V gene, D gene, CDR3 protein. D genes are given only for firm matches.

V: TRBV20-1; D: TRBD2; CDR3: CSARVPIGTRNAYEQYF
V: TRBV28; D: -; CDR3: CASSLDTGDYSDTQYF
V: TRBV28; D: TRBD1; CDR3: CASSDQEAGTDNEKLFF
V: TRBV29-1; D: -; CDR3: CSVEVEGRSYEQFF
V: TRBV7-9; D: TRBD1; CDR3: CASSSGTGNPGGYTF
V: TRBV7-9; D: -; CDR3: CASSSPPNEQFF
V: TRBV11-2; D: -; CDR3: CASSLGDVGNEQFF
V: TRBV7-9; D: TRBD1; CDR3: CASSFYPDRGRRNEQFF
V: TRBV15; D: -; CDR3: CATSRALLYGYTF
V: TRBV28; D: -; CDR3: CATEWAGEEYF
V: TRBV20-1; D: TRBD1; CDR3: CSAREQGVQYF
V: TRBV10-3; D: TRBD2; CDR3: CAISDGTSGGSSGSYNEQFF
V: TRBV6-1; D: -; CDR3: CASSDLGSYNEQYF
V: TRBV27; D: -; CDR3: CASSPARPLRDYNEQFF
V: TRBV13; D: TRBD1; CDR3: CASSPPNRGGHYEQYF
V: TRBV6-5; D: -; CDR3: CASRSSHYEQYF
V: TRBV5-6; D: TRBD2; CDR3: CASSMGLGVGELFF
V: TRBV24-1; D: TRBD2; CDR3: CATSGAGEGEQYF
V: TRBV25-1; D: TRBD2; CDR3: CASSALAGASSEQYF
V: TRBV20-1; D: TRBD1; CDR3: CSARGTGGAYGYTF
V: TRBV5-5; D: -; CDR3: CASSLVEGQDEQFF
V: TRBV10-3; D: TRBD2; CDR3: CAISEYGTSGNSGKNEQFF
V: TRBV9; D: TRBD1; CDR3: CASGTGYTGELFF
V: TRBV29-1; D: -; CDR3: CSVGIGSHEQFF
V: TRBV20-1; D: -; CDR3: CSAPRGADRGYGYTF
V: TRBV6-5; D: TRBD2; CDR3: CASSYWAAGATSTDTQYF
V: TRBV20-1; D: TRBD1; CDR3: CSARDSTGVPYEQYF
V: TRBV29-1; D: TRBD1; CDR3: CSVTGDVYGYTF
V: TRBV27; D: TRBD2; CDR3: CASSSLAGGEETQYF